This T cell receptor (beta chain) was sequenced in a study of Graves' ophthalmopathy and Graves' hyperthyroidism (dated by TCRdb to 2016 to 2018). Looking at the study overall: Hyperthyroidism was defined as stable when no progression to ophthalmopathy occurred within 18 months of follow-up. In total, approximately 130 blood samples were TCR-sequenced: approximately 40 ophthalmopathy, some 75 hyperthyroidism and approximately 17 hyperthyroidism-to-ophthalmopathy patients. Following sample collection, hyperthyroidism patients were given methimazole at a starting dose of 30 mg daily, and ophthalmopathy patients were given high-dose intravenous methylprednisolone. To tell Graves' ophthalmopathy apart from Graves' hyperthyroidism, and to predict which patients would progress to ophthalmopathy, the study relied on TCR beta repertoire signatures. In roughly 6 hyperthyroidism patients, T-cell repertoires of thyroid tissue and blood were compared. To explore V-J signatures that distinguish ophthalmopathy from hyperthyroidism, a discovery set of about a hundred patients was enrolled, made up of about 40 with ophthalmopathy and roughly 55 with stable hyperthyroidism. An independent validation cohort comprised around 20 hyperthyroidism patients and 15 to 17 patients who later progressed from hyperthyroidism to ophthalmopathy. Findings and caveats that apply to the study as a whole: Ophthalmopathy was separated from stable hyperthyroidism by the 13-signature model with about 85% sensitivity and around 81% specificity in cross-validation and with 80%/75% in the test set. Sample size was not predetermined statistically, and investigators were not blinded to group allocation. In validation, the model predicted ophthalmopathy progression with about 70% sensitivity and roughly 72% specificity; about a dozen predicted patients were CT-confirmed with GO in a median of approximately six months. Most expanded thyroid clonotypes with frequency above 0.001 were also detected in blood, suggesting blood repertoires may reflect the thyroid immune response.

V lost 2 bases and J lost 6 bases; the stretch between them is 10 bases long. From its cysteine to its phenylalanine, the CDR3 spans 13 amino acids. The read is trimmed to its CDR3 DNA, 39 bases read in frame from base 1. CDR1 and CDR2 were assigned from the germline V gene as KGHDR and SFDVKD. The hyperthyroidism patients were 18 to 65 years old and newly diagnosed, with a disease duration of less than 2 months. Patients with other autoimmune diseases, uncontrolled infections, pregnancy or lactation were excluded from the study. Clinical symptoms, serum thyroxine, TRAb, thyroid ultrasound and orbital computed tomography were used for diagnosis. Trizol reagent was used to extract the total RNA, and its quality was then checked on an Agilent 2100 Bioanalyzer. TCR beta CDR3 regions were amplified from RNA transcripts for repertoire sequencing. The first round of RT-PCR was done with HTBI primers and the Qiagen OneStep RT-PCR kit, and was followed by a second round of multiplex PCR, then size selection and purification. Libraries were sequenced on an Illumina HiSeq2000 using paired-end 100 bp reads. Under the source paper's analysis protocol: SOAPnuke was used to process the reads, removing any read that contained adapters or uncalled bases, had a mean Phred below 15, or lacked an exact match to the constant primer or identifier. High-quality paired reads were merged with COPE v1.2.5. Clonotypes were defined as unique nucleotide sequences and were aligned to IMGT TRB V, D and J references using MiTCR v1.1. Analysis was restricted to V-J combinations with a frequency above 0.0001, which covered 99% to 99.2% of repertoires. For each V-J combination, a TCR clonal expansion and chaos score was defined as the ratio of F50 clonal expansion to chaos observed in the TCRdist matrix. Welch's t-statistics and random forest were used to narrow the features down to approximately twelve V-J combinations, which were then fed into a naive Bayes classifier. Thyroid-blood repertoire similarity was quantified with the Morisita-Horn index. TCRdb reprocessed the public reads (quality trimming at Q25 with fastp, clone calling with MiXCR) and kept in-frame beta chains. A single entry per CDR3 protein holds the most common genes and DNA from its merged rows. TCRdb assigned the V and J calls; the authors' analysis was not used. The sample has roughly 1.1 million distinct CDR3 sequences on record, about 35% of them singletons. The ten largest clones take up around 10% of the sample.

Points on this clonotype: What antigen it recognizes has not been identified. Base quality data are lacking; no much larger clone is found one base away.

Sequences were obtained from peripheral blood or thyroid tissue (not recorded which). This TCR was sampled from an adult man with Graves' hyperthyroidism. Recombination joined TRBV24-1 with TRBJ2-7; a weak D assignment points to TRBD1 (5 bases agree). The nucleotides are TGTGCCACCAGTGATTCATACAGGACCGAGCAGTACTTC. Translated, it reads CATSDSYRTEQYF.